This TCR beta chain came from a study of cytomegalovirus exposure and HLA in healthy donors. Findings and caveats of the study: Researchers reportedly found TCR beta sequences accurately predicted most subjects' HLA-A and HLA-B alleles. A prior analysis recorded that most TCR beta V segments were productive about 87% or about 30% of the time. A later analysis showed that HLA-associated TCR beta chains had undergone more clonal expansion than equally common others.

The germline V gene has CDR1 MNHNS and CDR2 SASEGT. The trim removed 10 bases at V and 4 bases at J, leaving 15 bases unmatched. There are 15 residues in the CDR3. Worth noting for this clone: Its cognate antigen is unknown.

The donors (healthy individuals) were bone marrow donors. Primers for the PCR totalled 60 Vbeta and 13 Jbeta. TCRdb keeps only in-frame clones here, not all; method: immunoSEQ multiplex PCR. The data show roughly 140,000 clones, around 77% seen once. The chain links TRBV6-1 to TRBJ2-5; 7 nucleotides align to TRBD1. Sample: PBMCs. This TCR was sampled from a woman in her 50s in good health and CMV-seronegative. CDR3 coding DNA: TGTGCCACCTGGGGACAGTTTTTGCCCGGAGAGACCCAGTACTTC. Protein: CATWGQFLPGETQYF.